This record looks at one TCR beta chain sequence and its context. The sample is drawn from a study of blood T cell repertoires in COVID-19. Background on the study: Nucleic acid was either cDNA or gDNA, and it came from T cells, B-cell-depleted T cells, or PBMCs.

Living in roughly 25 US areas, the participants were between roughly 18 and 89 years of age. Participants' reported clinical history set cohort assignment. Germline loops: CDR1 MNHNS, CDR2 SASEGT. The CDR3 length is 19 residues. Unmatched junction bases numbered 23, after V lost 2 bases and J lost 14 bases. Per the original methods: Reference gene primer amplification yielded estimated nucleated cell counts. The repertoire was sequenced with immunoSEQ multiplex PCR; TCRdb's copy has only in-frame clones and lacks some. D and trimming were read from the DNA, whereas the V and J calls and clone size are those reported in that table. Of 350,000 to 400,000 clones in the sample, more than 75% are singletons; the top ten hold around 0.91%.

The material sequenced was PBMCs or T cells enriched from blood (not recorded which). The chain recombines TRBV6-1 with TRBJ1-6; 8 bases are shared with TRBD1. The receptor comes from a woman in her 30s with acute COVID-19. As DNA, the CDR3 is TGTGCCAGCAGTGAACGTCCAGCCTTGGACAGGGCAATGCCAGTCACCCTCCACTTT. Protein sequence: CASSERPALDRAMPVTLHF.